These 10 T cell receptor beta chains were sequenced from one sample in a study of shared clonotypes between healthy human individuals. Libraries were prepared by immunoSEQ multiplex PCR; TCRdb keeps only in-frame clonotypes and omits some of them. The top ten clones hold around 0.45% of a sample with some 1,600,000 clones, 98% of them seen once. The sequenced sample consisted of naive CD4+ T cells sorted from blood. Subset in this sample: CD45RA+ positively selected. These receptors were taken from a man aged 25-45 years in good health.

As for this clone: Mismatch with germline at one junction end may stem from a read error. The rearrangement joins TRBV19 to TRBJ1-1; 8 bases line up with TRBD1. Germline V CDR1 and CDR2: LNHDA, SQIVND (reference sequence). The CDR3 runs to 16 residues. The DNA for the CDR3 is TGTGCCAGTAGTAAAGGGACAGGCTTTATGAAAACTGAAGCTTTCTTT. It encodes CASSKGTGFMKTEAFF.

J is TRBJ2-1 and V is TRBV5-4, with D perhaps TRBD2 (6 bases). The V gene lost 4 bases and the J gene lost 0 bases, with 14 bases spanning the gap. Germline CDR1 reads SGHNT; CDR2 reads YYREEE (reference sequence). This CDR3 has 16 residues. CDR3 sequence: CASSLGRDPSYNEQFF. The DNA of the CDR3 is TGTGCCAGCAGCCTTGGGCGGGATCCCTCCTACAATGAGCAGTTCTTC. Full variable domain (rest looked up from reference TRBV5-4 and TRBJ2-1): ETGVTQSPTHLIKTRGQQVTLRCSSQSGHNTVSWYQQALGQGPQFIFQYYREEENGRGNFPPRFSGLQFPNYSSELNVNALELDDSALYLCASSLGRDPSYNEQFFGPGTRLTVL.

This chain connects TRBV10-2 to TRBJ1-5; 7 bases line up with TRBD1. Per germline, CDR1 WSHSY and CDR2 SAAADI. This CDR3 region has 16 residues. Trimming at V came to 6 bases and at J to 7 bases, leaving 15 bases not matched to a gene. CDR3 nucleotides: TGCGCCAGCAGCTTAGCCCTGGACAGGTCCGGGCAGCCCCAGCATTTT. This sequence encodes CASSLALDRSGQPQHF.

The rearrangement joins TRBV5-5 to TRBJ1-1; no firm D call. In germline, CDR1 is SGHKS, CDR2 YYEKEE (reference sequence). Trimming removed 0 bases from V and 5 bases from J, with 8 bases in between. The CDR3 is 13 amino acids. CDR3 amino acids: CASSLDSLTEAFF. The CDR3 nucleotides read TGTGCCAGCAGCTTGGACAGCTTGACTGAAGCTTTCTTT.

The CDR3 reads CASRRRPWIMETQYF. The CDR3 region has the DNA TGTGCCAGTAGACGGCGGCCATGGATAATGGAGACCCAGTACTTC. The chain combines TRBV19 with TRBJ2-5; no firm D call. The CDR3 sequence is 15 residues long. V lost 6 bases and J lost 5, with 19 bases in between. CDR1 and CDR2 (germline): LNHDA, SQIVND (reference sequence).

V usage is TRBV19 and J usage is TRBJ2-1; 12 bases line up with TRBD2. The CDR3 has 17 amino acids. The V gene's germline CDR1 is LNHDA and CDR2 SQIVND (reference sequence). V was pared by 5 bases and J by 5 bases, with 10 bases of the junction left unmatched. The CDR3 sequence: CASSPDRLAGVHNEQFF. For the CDR3, the DNA is TGTGCCAGTAGTCCGGACAGACTAGCGGGAGTCCACAATGAGCAGTTCTTC.

V gene TRBV11-2 combines with J gene TRBJ1-4, with D uncertain. The CDR3 extends over 14 amino acids. The V gene's germline CDR1 is SGHAT and CDR2 FQNNGV. The germline V and J ends were trimmed by 0 bases and 2 bases, with 4 bases remaining between them. The CDR3 DNA follows: TGTGCCAGCAGCTTAGACCGGACTAATGAAAAACTGTTTTTT. Translating gives CASSLDRTNEKLFF.

The CDR3: CASSLSGQGAYNEQFF. The CDR3 DNA is TGTGCCAGCAGCCTCAGTGGACAGGGGGCCTACAATGAGCAGTTCTTC. The chain is built from TRBV28 and TRBJ2-1; 10 nucleotides line up with TRBD1. The ends lost 6 bases at V and 2 bases at J; junction bases unmatched: 7. The CDR3 has 16 amino acids. The germline CDR1 and CDR2 sequences are MDHEN and SYDVKM.

The chain carries TRBV27 and TRBJ1-2; possibly TRBD1 for D (5 bases). CDR1 is MNHEY, CDR2 SMNVEV, per germline (reference sequence). V was trimmed by 5 bases and J by 4 bases, leaving 11 bases between them. This CDR3 is built from 13 residues. CDR3 sequence reads: CASSLGAGYGYTF. The CDR3 coding sequence is TGTGCCAGCAGTCTTGGGGCTGGCTATGGCTACACCTTC.

The chain couples TRBV18 to TRBJ1-1, with D possibly matching TRBD1 (5 bases). The CDR3 has 14 amino acids. The germline CDR1 and CDR2 sequences are KGHSH and LQKENI. The V end was cut by 3 bases, the J end by 11 bases, with 19 bases between. The CDR3 coding sequence is TGTGCCAGCTCACCTTCTTTTGGGGCCGACCTGGCTTTCTTT. It codes for CASSPSFGADLAFF.